This passage covers 15 T cell receptor beta chains from one sample sequenced in a study of cytomegalovirus exposure and HLA in healthy donors. Data came from immunoSEQ multiplex PCR; TCRdb stores just in-frame clones and leaves some out. The table shows 65,000 or so clones, with 92% occurring only once. The sequencing sample was made of PBMCs. The receptors originated from a young woman in good health and CMV-seronegative.

This clone was seen only once. The V call is TRBV28, the J call TRBJ1-2, with 9 bases matching TRBD1. CDR3 length: 14 residues. V was clipped by 3 bases and J by 8 bases; unmatched bases: 7. Per germline, CDR1 MDHEN and CDR2 SYDVKM. CDR3 in amino acids: CASSFNRGRGGYTF. The CDR3 nucleotides are TGTGCCAGCAGTTTTAACAGGGGGCGGGGGGGCTACACCTTC.

V gene TRBV7-9 combines with J gene TRBJ1-2, with D perhaps TRBD1 (5 bases). The CDR3 has 15 residues. V lost 5 bases, J lost 4 bases, and 17 bases lay in between. Germline assignment: CDR1 SEHNR and CDR2 FQNEAQ (reference sequence). The CDR3 nucleotides read TGTGCCAGCAGCCAGACTCAGGGAGGCGGCTATGGCTACACCTTC. Protein: CASSQTQGGGYGYTF.

This clone occurred once. The chain couples TRBV19 to TRBJ2-2, with a weak D call TRBD2 (5 bases). Trimming took 3 bases from V and 0 from J, leaving 11 bases between them. Germline V CDR1 and CDR2: LNHDA, SQIVND (reference sequence). This CDR3 is 16 amino acids long. CDR3 sequence reads: CASSIEGFTNTGELFF. CDR3 nucleotide sequence: TGTGCCAGTAGTATTGAGGGATTCACGAACACCGGGGAGCTGTTTTTT.

The genes are TRBV27 and TRBJ2-7; D might be TRBD1 (6 bases). Trimming pared 5 bases from V and 3 bases from J, leaving 17 bases between. The CDR3 runs 15 residues. Germline V CDR1 and CDR2: MNHEY, SMNVEV (reference sequence). This CDR3 reads CASSPSGALVYEQYF. The CDR3 coding sequence is TGTGCCAGCAGTCCCTCAGGGGCCCTAGTCTACGAGCAGTACTTC.

V and J are TRBV6-5 and TRBJ2-5; maybe TRBD1 (6 bases). Trimming left V 8 bases short and J 2 bases short, with 15 bases between. Germline values: CDR1 MNHEY, CDR2 SVGAGI. The CDR3 covers 14 residues. DNA for the CDR3: TGTGCCAGCTCCCATCTCAGGGGACAAGAGACCCAGTACTTC. This encodes CASSHLRGQETQYF.

V is TRBV5-5 and J is TRBJ2-2; no definite D call. Per germline, CDR1 SGHKS and CDR2 YYEKEE (reference sequence). CDR3 length: 15 amino acids. V dropped 2 bases and J dropped 0 bases, with 8 bases sitting between them. This chain's CDR3 is CASSFPGANTGELFF. CDR3 sequence (DNA): TGTGCCAGCAGCTTTCCGGGTGCGAACACCGGGGAGCTGTTTTTT. The variable domain in full, with the rest retrieved from reference TRBV5-5 and TRBJ2-2, is DAGVTQSPTHLIKTRGQQVTLRCSPISGHKSVSWYQQVLGQGPQFIFQYYEKEERGRGNFPDRFSARQFPNYSSELNVNALLLGDSALYLCASSFPGANTGELFFGEGSRLTVL.

V is TRBV19 and J is TRBJ1-2, with D perhaps matching TRBD1 (5 bases). The germline gives CDR1 LNHDA, CDR2 SQIVND (reference sequence). This CDR3 has 16 amino acids. V was cut by 3 bases and J by 7 bases, with 21 bases left in between. CDR3 loop: CASSILLRGALAGYTF. DNA of the CDR3: TGTGCCAGTAGTATTCTTTTGCGCGGGGCGCTCGCTGGCTACACCTTC.

V is TRBV29-1 and J is TRBJ1-1; tentatively, D is TRBD1 (5 bases). Trimming cost V 4 bases and J 3 bases, with 6 bases left between them. Per the germline V gene, CDR1 is SQVTM and CDR2 is ANQGSEA. This CDR3 has 11 residues. CDR3 DNA sequence: TGCAGCGTTGTAGGGGACACTGAAGCTTTCTTT. As protein: CSVVGDTEAFF.

For the CDR3, the DNA is TGCGCCAGCAGCCGAGACAGGGACTATGGCTACACCTTC. Translated: CASSRDRDYGYTF. The rearrangement uses TRBV4-1 and TRBJ1-2; 7 bases fit TRBD1. The V and J ends lost 4 bases and 3 bases, in that order; junction bases with no gene match: 2. This CDR3 contains 13 residues. CDR1 MGHRA and CDR2 YSYEKL come from the germline V gene.

J is TRBJ2-1 and V is TRBV10-3, with 7 bases aligning to TRBD2. There are 14 residues in the CDR3. Trimming cost V 4 bases and J 9 bases; bases outside gene matches: 9. Germline values: CDR1 ENHRY, CDR2 SYGVKD. CDR3 nucleotide sequence: TGTGCCATCAGTGGGGGGGGACTCGGACGTGAGCAGTTCTTC. Protein: CAISGGGLGREQFF.

The genes are TRBV9 and TRBJ2-1, with 14 positions matching TRBD2. CDR1 and CDR2 from the germline V gene are SGDLS and YYNGEE. This CDR3 comprises 16 residues. V dropped 4 bases and J dropped 6; count of bases not matched to a gene: 6. This CDR3 reads CASSTSGLAGGNEQFF. The CDR3 coding sequence is TGTGCCAGCAGCACCTCCGGACTAGCGGGGGGCAATGAGCAGTTCTTC.

The chain is built from TRBV4-1 and TRBJ1-1; D unresolved. The CDR3 totals 13 residues. Trimming took off 0 bases at V and 0 bases at J, with 2 bases between the two ends. Germline V lookup: CDR1 MGHRA, CDR2 YSYEKL. This chain's CDR3 is CASSQDMNTEAFF. CDR3 bases: TGCGCCAGCAGCCAAGACATGAACACTGAAGCTTTCTTT.

This clone occurred once. The V call is TRBV4-2, the J call TRBJ1-3, with D perhaps TRBD1 (6 bases). CDR1 is LGHNA, CDR2 YNFKEQ, per germline. The CDR3 sequence is 16 residues long. Deletions cut 0 bases from V and 5 bases from J, with 14 bases between. The CDR3 DNA reads TGTGCCAGCAGCCAAGATGGGCAGGGGAAGAGAAACACCATATATTTT. It translates to CASSQDGQGKRNTIYF.

This rearrangement joins TRBV5-1 to TRBJ1-1, with TRBD1 matching over 9 bases. The CDR3 sequence is 14 residues long. The J segment lost 5 bases and the V segment lost 5 bases, leaving 7 bases of the junction unmatched. Germline-derived CDR1 and CDR2 are SGHRS and YFSETQ. The CDR3 sequence is CASSMGDRVTEAFF. The CDR3 DNA is TGCGCCAGCAGTATGGGGGACAGGGTTACTGAAGCTTTCTTT.

V usage is TRBV10-2 and J usage is TRBJ1-1; 8 bases align to TRBD1. The CDR3 has 15 amino acids. Germline V gene lookup returns CDR1 WSHSY and CDR2 SAAADI. The J segment lost 2 bases and the V segment lost 4 bases, leaving 6 bases of the junction unmatched. The CDR3 region is CASSAVTGVNTEAFF. CDR3 DNA: TGCGCCAGCAGTGCAGTGACAGGGGTCAACACTGAAGCTTTCTTT.